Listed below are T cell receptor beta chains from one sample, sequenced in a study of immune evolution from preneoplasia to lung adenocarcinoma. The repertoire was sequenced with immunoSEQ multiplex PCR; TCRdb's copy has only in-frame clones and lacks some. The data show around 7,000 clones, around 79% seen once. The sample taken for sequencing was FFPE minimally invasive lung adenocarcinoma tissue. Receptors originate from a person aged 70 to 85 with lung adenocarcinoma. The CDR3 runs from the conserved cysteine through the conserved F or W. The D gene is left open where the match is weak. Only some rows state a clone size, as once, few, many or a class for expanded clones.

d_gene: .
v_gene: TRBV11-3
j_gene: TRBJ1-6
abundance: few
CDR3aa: CASSLTANSPLHF
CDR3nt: TGTGCCAGCAGCTTGACAGCGAATTCACCCCTCCACTTT

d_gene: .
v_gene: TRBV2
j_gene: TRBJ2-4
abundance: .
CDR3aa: CASLRQGGNIQYF
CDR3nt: TGTGCCAGCCTCCGACAGGGAGGAAACATTCAGTACTTC

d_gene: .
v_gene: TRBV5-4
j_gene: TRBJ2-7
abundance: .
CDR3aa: CASSLGKGVISYEQYF
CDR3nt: TGTGCCAGCAGCTTGGGGAAGGGAGTAATCTCCTACGAGCAGTACTTC

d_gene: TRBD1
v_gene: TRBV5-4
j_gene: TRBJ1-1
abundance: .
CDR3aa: CASSRDRGTEAFF
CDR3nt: TGTGCCAGCAGCCGGGACAGGGGCACTGAAGCTTTCTTT

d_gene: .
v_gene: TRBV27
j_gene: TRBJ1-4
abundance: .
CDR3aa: CASSLRQGKEKLFF
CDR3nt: TGTGCCAGCAGTTTAAGGCAGGGGAAAGAAAAACTGTTTTTT

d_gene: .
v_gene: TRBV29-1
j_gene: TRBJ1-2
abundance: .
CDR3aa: CSAGREYGYTF
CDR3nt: TGCAGCGCCGGGAGGGAGTATGGCTACACCTTC

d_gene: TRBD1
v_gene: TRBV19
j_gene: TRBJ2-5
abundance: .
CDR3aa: CASSITGGGQETQYF
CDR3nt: TGTGCCAGTAGTATAACAGGGGGCGGCCAAGAGACCCAGTACTTC

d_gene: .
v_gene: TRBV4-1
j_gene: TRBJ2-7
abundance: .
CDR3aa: CASSRADRFSYEQYF
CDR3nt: TGCGCCAGCAGCCGGGCGGACAGATTCTCCTACGAGCAGTACTTC

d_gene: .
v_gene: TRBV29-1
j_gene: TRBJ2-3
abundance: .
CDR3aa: CSVEDTGVRSDTQYF
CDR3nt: TGCAGCGTTGAAGATACCGGGGTCAGGTCAGATACGCAGTATTTT

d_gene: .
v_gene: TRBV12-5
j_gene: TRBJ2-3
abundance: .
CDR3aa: CASALDRNTDTQYF
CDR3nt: TGTGCTAGTGCCTTGGACAGAAACACAGATACGCAGTATTTT

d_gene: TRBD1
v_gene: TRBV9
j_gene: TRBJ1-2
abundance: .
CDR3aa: CASSVDVGQDGPRGGYTF
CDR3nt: TGTGCCAGCAGCGTAGACGTGGGACAGGACGGGCCGAGGGGTGGCTACACCTTC

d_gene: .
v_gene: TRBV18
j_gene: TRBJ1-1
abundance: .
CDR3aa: CASSPPASMNTEAFF
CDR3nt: TGTGCCAGCTCACCACCGGCCAGCATGAACACTGAAGCTTTCTTT

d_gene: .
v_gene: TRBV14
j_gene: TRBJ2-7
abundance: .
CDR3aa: CASSQVSIAFEQYF
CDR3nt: TGTGCCAGCAGCCAAGTCTCGATCGCGTTCGAGCAGTACTTC

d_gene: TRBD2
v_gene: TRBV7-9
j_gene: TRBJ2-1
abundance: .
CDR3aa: CASSPLTSGGHNEQFF
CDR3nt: TGTGCCAGCAGCCCACTGACTAGCGGGGGCCACAATGAGCAGTTCTTC

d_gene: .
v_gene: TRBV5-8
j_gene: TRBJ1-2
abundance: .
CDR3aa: CASRTDALDYGYTF
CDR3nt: TGTGCCAGCAGGACCGACGCGCTGGACTATGGCTACACCTTC

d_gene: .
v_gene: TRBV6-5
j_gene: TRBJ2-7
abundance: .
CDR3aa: CASSSPSSYEQYF
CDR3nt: TGTGCCAGCAGTTCTCCTAGCTCCTACGAGCAGTACTTC

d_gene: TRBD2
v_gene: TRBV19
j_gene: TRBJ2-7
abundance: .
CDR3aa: CASSRDFLAGTYEQYF
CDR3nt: TGTGCCAGTAGTAGGGATTTCCTAGCGGGAACCTACGAGCAGTACTTC

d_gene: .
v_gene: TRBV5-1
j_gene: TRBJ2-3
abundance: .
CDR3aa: CASSFLSSVGTDTQYF
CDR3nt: TGCGCCAGCAGCTTTCTCTCTAGCGTCGGCACAGATACGCAGTATTTT

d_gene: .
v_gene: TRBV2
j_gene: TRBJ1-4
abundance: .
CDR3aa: CASSVGRGGATNEKLFF
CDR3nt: TGTGCCAGCAGTGTTGGTAGGGGAGGAGCAACTAATGAAAAACTGTTTTTT

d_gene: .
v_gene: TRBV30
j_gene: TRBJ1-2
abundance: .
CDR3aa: CAWSVQAASYTF
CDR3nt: TGTGCCTGGAGTGTACAGGCAGCCAGTTACACCTTC

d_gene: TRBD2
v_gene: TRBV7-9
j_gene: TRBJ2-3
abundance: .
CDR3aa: CASSKILAGGADTQYF
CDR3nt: TGTGCCAGCAGCAAAATACTAGCGGGAGGCGCTGATACGCAGTATTTT

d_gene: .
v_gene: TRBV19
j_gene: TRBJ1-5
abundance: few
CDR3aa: CASSMSGTLFNQPQHF
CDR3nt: TGTGCCAGTAGTATGAGCGGGACACTATTCAATCAGCCCCAGCATTTT

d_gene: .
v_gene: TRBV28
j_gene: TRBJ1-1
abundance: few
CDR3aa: CASSPSGRENTEAFF
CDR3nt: TGTGCCAGCAGTCCATCAGGGAGGGAAAACACTGAAGCTTTCTTT

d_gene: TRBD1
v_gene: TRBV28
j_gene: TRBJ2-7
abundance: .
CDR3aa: CASTLLSQGVHEQYF
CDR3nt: TGTGCCAGCACCCTGCTATCACAGGGGGTCCACGAGCAGTACTTC

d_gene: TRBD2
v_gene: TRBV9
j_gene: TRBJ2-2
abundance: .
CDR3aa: CASSPGTSGVGELFF
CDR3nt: TGTGCCAGCAGCCCGGGGACTAGCGGGGTCGGGGAGCTGTTTTTT

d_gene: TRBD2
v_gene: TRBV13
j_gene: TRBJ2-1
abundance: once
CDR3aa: CASSFQRGASMGEQFF
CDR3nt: TGTGCCAGCAGCTTCCAGCGGGGGGCCTCGATGGGTGAGCAGTTCTTC

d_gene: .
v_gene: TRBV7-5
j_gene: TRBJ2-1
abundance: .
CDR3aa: CARSLEGTSGGPFFYNEQFF
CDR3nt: TGTGCCAGAAGCTTAGAGGGCACCAGCGGGGGGCCGTTCTTCTACAATGAGCAGTTCTTC

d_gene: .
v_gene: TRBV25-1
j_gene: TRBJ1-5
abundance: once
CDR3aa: CASSDGGGQPQHF
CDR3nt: TGTGCCAGCAGTGACGGGGGAGGCCAGCCCCAGCATTTT

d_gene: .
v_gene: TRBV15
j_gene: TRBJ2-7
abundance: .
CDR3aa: CATSREVGEIYEQYF
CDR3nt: TGTGCCACCAGCAGAGAGGTGGGGGAGATATACGAGCAGTACTTC

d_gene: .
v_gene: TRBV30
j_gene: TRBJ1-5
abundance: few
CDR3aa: CAWSRRERNQPQHF
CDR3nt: TGTGCCTGGAGCCGCAGGGAAAGGAATCAGCCCCAGCATTTT

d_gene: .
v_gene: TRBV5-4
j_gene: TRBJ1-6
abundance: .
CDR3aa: CASSLARDSPLHF
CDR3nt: TGTGCCAGCAGCTTGGCCAGAGATTCACCCCTCCACTTT

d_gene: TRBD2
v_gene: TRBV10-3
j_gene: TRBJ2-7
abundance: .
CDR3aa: CAIKPGGGPDEQYF
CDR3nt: TGTGCCATCAAACCCGGGGGGGGACCTGACGAGCAGTACTTC

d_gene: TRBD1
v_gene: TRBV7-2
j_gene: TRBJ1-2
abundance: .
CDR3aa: CASGQGGYTF
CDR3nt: TGTGCCAGCGGACAGGGGGGCTACACCTTC

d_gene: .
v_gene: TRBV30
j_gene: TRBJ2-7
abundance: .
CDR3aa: CAWTREYEQYF
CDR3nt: TGTGCCTGGACTAGAGAATACGAGCAGTACTTC

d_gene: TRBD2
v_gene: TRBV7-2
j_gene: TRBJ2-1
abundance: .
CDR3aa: CASSLLSSGGYHEQFF
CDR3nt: TGTGCCAGCAGCTTATTGTCCAGCGGGGGGTACCATGAGCAGTTCTTC

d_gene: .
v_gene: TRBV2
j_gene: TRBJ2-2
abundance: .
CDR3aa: CASSLVRLTGELFF
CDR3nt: TGTGCCAGCAGCCTGGTTCGTCTCACCGGGGAGCTGTTTTTT

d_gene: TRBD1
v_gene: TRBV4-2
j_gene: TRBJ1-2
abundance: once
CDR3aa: CASSHPGQGARDGYTF
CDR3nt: TGTGCCAGCAGCCACCCGGGACAGGGGGCGCGGGATGGCTACACCTTC

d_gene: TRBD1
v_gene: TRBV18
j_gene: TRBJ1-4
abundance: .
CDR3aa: CASSPPGQGNEKLFF
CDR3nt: TGTGCCAGCTCACCACCGGGACAGGGGAACGAAAAACTGTTTTTT

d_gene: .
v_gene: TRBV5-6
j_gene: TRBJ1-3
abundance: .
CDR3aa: CASSLGHAGILGNTIYF
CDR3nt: TGTGCCAGCAGCTTGGGTCACGCGGGCATTCTTGGAAACACCATATATTTT

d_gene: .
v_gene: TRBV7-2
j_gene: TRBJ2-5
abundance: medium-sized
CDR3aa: CASSLDRVRETQYF
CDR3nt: TGTGCCAGCAGCTTAGATCGGGTCCGGGAGACCCAGTACTTC

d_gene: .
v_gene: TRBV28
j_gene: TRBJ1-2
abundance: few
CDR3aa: CASRDPGRNYGYTF
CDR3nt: TGTGCCAGCAGGGACCCTGGGCGGAACTATGGCTACACCTTC

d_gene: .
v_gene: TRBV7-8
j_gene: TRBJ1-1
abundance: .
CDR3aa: CASSLELMGNTEAFF
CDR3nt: TGTGCCAGCAGCTTAGAGTTGATGGGAAACACTGAAGCTTTCTTT

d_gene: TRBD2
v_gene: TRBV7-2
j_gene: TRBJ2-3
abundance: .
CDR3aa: CASSQGLAGGPQDTQYF
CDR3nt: TGTGCCAGCAGCCAGGGACTAGCGGGAGGGCCACAAGATACGCAGTATTTT

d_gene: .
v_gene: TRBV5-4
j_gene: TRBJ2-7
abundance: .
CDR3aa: CASSSSTGNEQYF
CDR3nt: TGTGCCAGCAGCTCTTCCACGGGGAACGAGCAGTACTTC

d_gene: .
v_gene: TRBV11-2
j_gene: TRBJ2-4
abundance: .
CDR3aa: CASSLEKVSLIQYF
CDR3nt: TGTGCCAGCAGCTTAGAAAAGGTCTCTCTCATTCAGTACTTC

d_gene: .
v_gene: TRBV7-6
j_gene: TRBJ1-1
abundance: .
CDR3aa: CASSTTPDIYTEAFF
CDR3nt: TGTGCCAGCAGCACCACACCGGACATCTACACTGAAGCTTTCTTT

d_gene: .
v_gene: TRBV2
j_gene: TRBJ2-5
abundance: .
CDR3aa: CASFQETQYF
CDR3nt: TGTGCCAGCTTTCAAGAGACCCAGTACTTC

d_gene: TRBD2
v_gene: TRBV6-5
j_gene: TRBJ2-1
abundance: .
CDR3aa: CASSYNLAGGVEQFF
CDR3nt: TGTGCCAGCAGTTACAATCTAGCGGGAGGTGTTGAGCAGTTCTTC

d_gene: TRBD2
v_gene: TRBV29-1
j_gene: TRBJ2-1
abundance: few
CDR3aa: CSADPAGGSYNEQFF
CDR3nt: TGCAGCGCTGACCCAGCGGGGGGATCATACAATGAGCAGTTCTTC

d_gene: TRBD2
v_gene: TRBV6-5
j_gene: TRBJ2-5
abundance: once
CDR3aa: CASSWGTSGLETQYF
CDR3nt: TGTGCCAGCAGTTGGGGGACTAGCGGGCTGGAGACCCAGTACTTC

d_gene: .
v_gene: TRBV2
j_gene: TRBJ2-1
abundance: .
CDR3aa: CASRSLAGQDEQFF
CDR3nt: TGTGCCAGCAGATCCTTAGCGGGACAGGATGAGCAGTTCTTC

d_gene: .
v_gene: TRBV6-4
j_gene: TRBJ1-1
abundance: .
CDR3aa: CASSDPKVRDTLNTEAFF
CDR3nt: TGTGCCAGCAGTGACCCCAAGGTCCGGGACACCTTGAACACTGAAGCTTTCTTT

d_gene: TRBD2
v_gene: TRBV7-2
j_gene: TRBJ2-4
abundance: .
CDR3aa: CASSPGLAGNIQYF
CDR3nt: TGTGCCAGCAGCCCAGGACTAGCGGGAAACATTCAGTACTTC

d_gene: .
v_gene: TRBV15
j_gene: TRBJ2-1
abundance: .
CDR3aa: CATSSGHHNEQFF
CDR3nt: TGTGCCACCAGCTCCGGACACCACAATGAGCAGTTCTTC